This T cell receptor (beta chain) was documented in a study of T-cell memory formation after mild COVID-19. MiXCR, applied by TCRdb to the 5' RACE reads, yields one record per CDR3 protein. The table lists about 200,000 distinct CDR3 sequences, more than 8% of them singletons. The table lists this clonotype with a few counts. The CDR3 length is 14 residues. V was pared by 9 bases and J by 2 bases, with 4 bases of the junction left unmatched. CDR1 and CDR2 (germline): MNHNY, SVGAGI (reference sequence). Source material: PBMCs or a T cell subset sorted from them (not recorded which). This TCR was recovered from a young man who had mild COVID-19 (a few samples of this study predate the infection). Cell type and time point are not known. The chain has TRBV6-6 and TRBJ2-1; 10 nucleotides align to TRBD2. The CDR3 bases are TGTGCCAGTAAAGCGGGGGGGCCCTACAATGAGCAGTTCTTC. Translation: CASKAGGPYNEQFF.